Following are 30 T cell receptor beta chains from one sample sequenced in a study of blood T cell repertoires in COVID-19. Generated by immunoSEQ multiplex PCR, the TCRdb table keeps only in-frame clones and is missing some. Here the sample spans approximately 90,000 clones, 70% to 80% being singletons. Source material: peripheral blood. All receptors come from a human donor in a cohort sampled during active COVID-19.

This clone was seen at least ten times. DNA for the CDR3: TGCACCAGCAGGTTGGCGACTAGCGGGAGAAACACCGGGGAGCTGTTTTTT. This encodes CTSRLATSGRNTGELFF. The chain recombines TRBV1 with TRBJ2-2; the D call TRBD2 from the table was never checked on the DNA. TRBV1 represents a pseudogene. This CDR3 comprises 17 residues.

The V call is TRBV5-6, the J call TRBJ2-7; TRBD2 matches at 7 bases. This CDR3 region has 16 residues. J gave up 2 bases and V 4 bases, and 12 bases lay outside the gene matches. The germline V gene encodes CDR1 SGHDT and CDR2 YYEEEE. The chain's CDR3 is CASSLGLAERAYEQYF. The CDR3 nucleotides are TGTGCCAGCAGCCTAGGGCTAGCGGAGCGGGCCTACGAGCAGTACTTC.

This clone was detected only a few times. J is TRBJ2-3 and V is TRBV7-2; D perhaps matches TRBD2 (6 bases). CDR3 size: 15 residues. Trimming pared 6 bases from V and 2 bases from J, leaving 15 bases between. The germline V gene has CDR1 SGHTA and CDR2 FQGNSA. The CDR3 coding sequence is TGTGCCAGCAGGCGCCGGGGGTCCTACACAGATACGCAGTATTTT. This encodes CASRRRGSYTDTQYF.

The chain is built from TRBV21-1 and TRBJ2-3; whether TRBD1, the table's D call, matches the DNA was not checked. TRBV21-1 is a pseudogene segment. The CDR3 is 14 amino acids. CDR3 DNA sequence: TGTGCCAGCAGCAGATGGACAGGCACAGATACGCAGTATTTT. This translates into CASSRWTGTDTQYF.

At least ten counts were recorded for this clone. The CDR3: CATSRDRRTGGTEQYF. In DNA form, the CDR3 reads TGTGCCACCAGCAGAGATCGGCGGACAGGAGGGACCGAGCAGTACTTC. The chain recombines TRBV15 with TRBJ2-7; maybe TRBD1 (7 bases). Trimming removed 0 bases from V and 6 bases from J, with 18 bases in between. This CDR3 has 16 amino acids. Germline V gene sequence: CDR1 LNHNV, CDR2 YYDKDF (reference sequence).

Remarks on this clone: Other DNA sequences in the same sample also yield this CDR3. The rearrangement uses TRBV18 and TRBJ2-3; no firm D call. The V gene's germline CDR1 is KGHSH and CDR2 LQKENI. This CDR3 contains 12 residues. V was clipped by 6 bases and J by 4 bases, with 8 bases between them. The CDR3, as DNA: TGTGCCAGCTCCCCTTCCGCAGATACGCAGTATTTT. Its translation is CASSPSADTQYF.

J is TRBJ2-5 and V is TRBV28, with D possibly TRBD1 on 6 matching bases. Trimming shortened V by 5 bases and J by 6 bases, and 16 bases separated the two germline ends. This CDR3 contains 14 residues. The germline V gene has CDR1 MDHEN and CDR2 SYDVKM. CDR3 sequence: CASSENRVGKTQYF. The CDR3, as DNA: TGTGCCAGCAGTGAGAACAGGGTGGGAAAGACCCAGTACTTC. Variable domain in full (rest from reference TRBV28 and TRBJ2-5): DVKVTQSSRYLVKRTGEKVFLECVQDMDHENMFWYRQDPGLGLRLIYFSYDVKMKEKGDIPEGYSVSREKKERFSLILESASTNQTSMYLCASSENRVGKTQYFGPGTRLLVL.

CDR3 sequence reads: CASRRTSGRATNGDTQYF. The DNA for the CDR3 is TGTGCCAGCAGACGGACTAGCGGGAGGGCGACGAACGGGGATACGCAGTATTTT. V is TRBV3-1 (or the pseudogene TRBV3-2) and J is TRBJ2-3; 15 bases agree with TRBD2. V lost 6 bases and J lost 6; bases outside the gene matches: 13. The CDR3 has 18 residues. From germline, CDR1 is LGHDT and CDR2 YNNKEL (reference sequence).

The chain has TRBV5-1 and TRBJ2-1, with D possibly being TRBD2 (6 bases). Trimming left V 5 bases short and J 5 bases short, with 17 bases between. CDR3 length: 15 residues. Per the germline V gene, CDR1 is SGHRS and CDR2 is YFSETQ. CDR3: CASSRTTSNDNEQFF. In DNA form, the CDR3 reads TGCGCCAGCAGTCGGACTACCTCTAATGACAATGAGCAGTTCTTC.

The CDR3 loop reads CASNGRGGHYEQYF. CDR3 nucleotides: TGTGCCAGCAATGGCAGGGGCGGTCACTACGAGCAGTACTTC. This rearrangement joins TRBV5-6 to TRBJ2-7; possible D gene TRBD1, 6 bases. The CDR3 is 14 amino acids. V was shortened by 6 bases and J by 3 bases, with 16 bases between the two germline ends. Germline-derived CDR1 and CDR2 are SGHDT and YYEEEE.

Only one count was recorded for this clone. The chain is built from TRBV3-1 (or the pseudogene TRBV3-2) and TRBJ2-7; D gene unclear. Deletions cut 3 bases from V and 6 bases from J, with 12 bases between. The CDR3 runs 13 residues. CDR1 is LGHDT and CDR2 is YNNKEL in the germline V gene (reference sequence). The CDR3 reads CASSHFPEAEQYF. DNA for the CDR3: TGTGCCAGCAGCCATTTCCCCGAGGCCGAGCAGTACTTC.

This chain joins TRBV28 and TRBJ2-5; TRBD1 aligns across 10 bases. There are 15 residues in the CDR3. The germline CDR1 and CDR2 sequences are MDHEN and SYDVKM. Trimming at V came to 4 bases and at J to 5 bases, leaving 7 bases not matched to a gene. CDR3 protein: CASSSSGQGRETQYF. The CDR3 coding sequence is TGTGCCAGCAGTTCCTCGGGACAGGGGAGGGAGACCCAGTACTTC.

The rearrangement joins TRBV29-1 to TRBJ2-3; D is uncertain. Germline V gives CDR1 SQVTM, CDR2 ANQGSEA. With 3 bases removed from V and 0 bases from J, the gap between germline ends came to 4 bases. The CDR3 runs to 12 residues. CDR3 nucleotides: TGCAGCGTTGATCTCAGCACAGATACGCAGTATTTT. Translated, it gives CSVDLSTDTQYF.

The chain employs TRBV19 and TRBJ1-1, with 10 bases aligning to TRBD1. V was clipped by 6 bases and J by 5 bases; unmatched bases: 15. The CDR3 is 17 amino acids. Germline CDR1 is LNHDA and CDR2 is SQIVND (reference sequence). The CDR3 spells CASRMALFPGQGTEAFF. CDR3 bases: TGTGCCAGTAGAATGGCCTTATTCCCGGGACAGGGGACTGAAGCTTTCTTT.

The chain combines TRBV7-2 with TRBJ2-7; 11 nucleotides align to TRBD2. V lost 5 bases, J lost 0 bases, and 15 bases stayed unmatched. The CDR3 has 19 amino acids. Germline V CDR1 and CDR2: SGHTA, FQGNSA. CDR3 region: CASSRQNPGLAASSYEQYF. The CDR3 coding sequence is TGTGCCAGCAGCCGCCAGAACCCGGGACTAGCGGCGAGCTCCTACGAGCAGTACTTC.

The rearrangement links TRBV6-2 or TRBV6-3 to TRBJ1-5; D is undetermined. CDR1 is MNHEY and CDR2 is SVGEGT in the germline V gene. V lost 3 bases, J lost 4 bases, and 10 bases lay in between. The CDR3 extends over 14 amino acids. CDR3 coding DNA: TGTGCCAGCAGTTATGGGCAGTTTAATCAGCCCCAGCATTTT. It is translated as CASSYGQFNQPQHF.

The chain employs TRBV4-3 and TRBJ2-7; D may be TRBD2 (6 bases). V was clipped by 0 bases and J by 1 base, with 13 bases between them. CDR1 and CDR2 from the germline V gene are LGHNA and YSLEER. The CDR3 runs 16 residues. The CDR3 here is CASSQDRLARSYEQYF. CDR3 nucleotide sequence: TGCGCCAGCAGCCAAGATCGGCTAGCGCGGTCCTACGAGCAGTACTTC.

The chain uses TRBV19 and TRBJ2-3; D gene uncertain. The CDR3 sequence is 14 residues long. The germline V and J ends were trimmed by 6 bases and 1 base, with 11 bases remaining between them. Looked up from germline, CDR1 is LNHDA and CDR2 is SQIVND (reference sequence). The CDR3 spells CASRGVDGTDTQYF. The CDR3 DNA follows: TGTGCCAGTAGAGGAGTAGATGGCACAGATACGCAGTATTTT. Combining the CDR3 with reference TRBV19 and TRBJ2-3 gives the whole variable domain DGGITQSPKYLFRKEGQNVTLSCEQNLNHDAMYWYRQDPGQGLRLIYYSQIVNDFQKGDIAEGYSVSREKKESFPLTVTSAQKNPTAFYLCASRGVDGTDTQYFGPGTRLTVL.

The DNA for the CDR3 is TGTGCCAGCAGCCCCCTCTCGCGGGTTGACAATGAGCAGTTCTTC. As protein: CASSPLSRVDNEQFF. The chain joins TRBV7-3 to TRBJ2-1; D is possibly TRBD2 (5 bases). V lost 5 bases, J lost 5 bases, and 16 bases lay in between. From germline, CDR1 is SGHTA and CDR2 FQGTGA. The CDR3 is 15 amino acids.

This chain connects TRBV6-5 to TRBJ2-7; possible D gene TRBD2, 5 bases. Deletions cut 2 bases from V and 8 bases from J, with 10 bases between. CDR1 MNHEY and CDR2 SVGAGI come from the germline V gene. The CDR3 is 12 amino acids. The CDR3 coding sequence is TGTGCCAGCAGTTACCCCCCGGGGAAGCAGTACTTC. This translates into CASSYPPGKQYF.

This clone has more than one count but fewer than ten. This rearrangement joins TRBV6-1 to TRBJ2-5, with 10 bases fitting TRBD1. This CDR3 comprises 16 residues. Germline CDR1 MNHNS, CDR2 SASEGT. With 4 bases clipped from V and 0 bases from J, the junction kept 5 bases outside the gene matches. CDR3 sequence: CASSARTGGYQETQYF. DNA of the CDR3: TGTGCCAGCAGTGCCCGGACAGGGGGGTACCAAGAGACCCAGTACTTC.

The chain employs TRBV28 and TRBJ2-4; the match to TRBD2 covers 10 bases. Looked up from germline, CDR1 is MDHEN and CDR2 is SYDVKM. The CDR3 consists of 16 residues. Trimming took 1 base from V and 3 from J; bases not matched to a gene: 3. The CDR3 DNA sequence: TGTGCCAGCAGTTTATTAGCGGGAGGCTACAAAAACATTCAGTACTTC. Its translation: CASSLLAGGYKNIQYF.

For the CDR3, the DNA is TGTGCCAGCAGCTCCCTCGGACTAGCGGGAGACGAGCAGTACTTC. Translating gives CASSSLGLAGDEQYF. The V and J genes are TRBV5-5 and TRBJ2-7, with 13 bases matching TRBD2. Germline V gene data show CDR1 as SGHKS and CDR2 as YYEKEE (reference sequence). J lost 5 bases, V lost 3 bases, and 5 bases had no gene match. The CDR3 is made up of 15 amino acids.

The chain recombines TRBV4-3 with TRBJ2-1; 11 bases agree with TRBD2. The V gene's germline CDR1 is LGHNA and CDR2 YSLEER. This CDR3 region has 17 residues. Trimming cost V 1 base and J 6 bases; bases outside gene matches: 8. CDR3 loop: CASSQGFGLAGFNEQFF. CDR3 bases: TGCGCCAGCAGCCAAGGATTCGGACTAGCGGGTTTCAATGAGCAGTTCTTC.

The chain links TRBV3-1 (or the pseudogene TRBV3-2) to TRBJ2-1; 7 positions match TRBD1. After removal of 2 bases from V and 5 bases from J, the junction contained 6 bases not matched to a gene. Germline V CDR1 and CDR2: LGHDT, YNNKEL (reference sequence). CDR3 length: 15 residues. The CDR3 nucleotides read TGTGCCAGCAGCCAAAGGGGGCGGAACAACAATGAGCAGTTCTTC. Protein sequence: CASSQRGRNNNEQFF.

The V call is TRBV25-1, the J call TRBJ2-7, with a tentative D call TRBD1 (6 bases). V shed 2 bases and J shed 4 bases, with 6 bases lying between them. CDR1 MGHDK and CDR2 SYGVNS come from the germline V gene. The CDR3 loop spans 12 amino acids. The CDR3 DNA reads as TGTGCCAGCAGTGAACAGGGGTACGAGCAGTACTTC. Translation gives CASSEQGYEQYF.

The V call is TRBV4-3, the J call TRBJ2-1; 8 bases align to TRBD2. The CDR3 runs 15 residues. Germline CDR1 is LGHNA and CDR2 is YSLEER. The trim removed 3 bases at V and 9 bases at J, leaving 10 bases unmatched. CDR3 sequence (DNA): TGCGCCAGCAGCCAGGGGACTAGATGGCTTGGTGAGCAGTTCTTC. It is translated as CASSQGTRWLGEQFF.

V is TRBV5-6 and J is TRBJ2-7; 8 positions match TRBD1. Looked up from germline, CDR1 is SGHDT and CDR2 is YYEEEE. V was clipped by 2 bases and J by 3 bases; unmatched bases: 7. This CDR3 comprises 15 residues. This chain's CDR3 is CASSFAGGAYYEQYF. CDR3 nucleotide sequence: TGTGCCAGCAGCTTTGCAGGGGGCGCTTACTACGAGCAGTACTTC.

The chain recombines TRBV14 with TRBJ2-5, with D possibly TRBD1 on 5 matching bases. The CDR3 consists of 15 residues. The ends were cut back, 1 base at V and 4 bases at J, with 13 bases in the middle. The germline V gene encodes CDR1 SGHDN and CDR2 FVKESK. The CDR3 DNA reads as TGTGCCAGCAGCCAAGCCCAGGGTGTGGGAGAGACCCAGTACTTC. Protein: CASSQAQGVGETQYF.

The rearrangement uses TRBV7-3 and TRBJ1-2; D unresolved. The V end lost 1 base, the J end lost 2 bases, and 8 bases lay between the germline ends. Per the germline V gene, CDR1 is SGHTA and CDR2 is FQGTGA. CDR3 length: 14 residues. The CDR3: CASSLNPGNYGYTF. The CDR3 DNA follows: TGTGCCAGCAGCTTAAATCCGGGAAACTATGGCTACACCTTC.